A selection of T cell receptor beta chains follows, all from one sample in a study of T cells after yellow fever vaccination. MiXCR, applied by TCRdb to the 5' RACE reads, yields one record per CDR3 protein. Found here are 350,000 to 450,000 distinct CDR3 sequences, approximately 6% of them singletons; the top ten hold approximately 15%. Sequenced here: PBMCs, sampled 5 days after the yellow fever booster vaccination. Every receptor here comes from a man aged 25 to 40 who received the YFV17D yellow fever vaccine. Each CDR3 is given with its conserved first and last residue. The order of the fields is clone size, V gene, J gene, CDR3 protein. Part of the rows lack a size; the others show once, few, many or a class for expanded clones.

clone_size: few; v_call: TRBV20-1; j_call: TRBJ2-5; cdr3_aa: CSARDRRGTHGHETQYF
clone_size: few; v_call: TRBV20-1; j_call: TRBJ2-1; cdr3_aa: CSADSAGDSYNEQFF
clone_size: few; v_call: TRBV11-2; j_call: TRBJ1-3; cdr3_aa: CASSVRTAISGNTIYF
clone_size: NA; v_call: TRBV4-2; j_call: TRBJ1-4; cdr3_aa: CASSQAGFNEKLFF
clone_size: many; v_call: TRBV5-4; j_call: TRBJ2-2; cdr3_aa: CASSSDTGELFF
clone_size: NA; v_call: TRBV5-1; j_call: TRBJ2-1; cdr3_aa: CASSLLTGTNEQFF
clone_size: many; v_call: TRBV6-5; j_call: TRBJ2-7; cdr3_aa: CASSYQGIPYEQYF
clone_size: few; v_call: TRBV5-1; j_call: TRBJ2-1; cdr3_aa: CATREAGYNEQFF
clone_size: NA; v_call: TRBV7-8; j_call: TRBJ2-7; cdr3_aa: CASSLARAAPYEQYF
clone_size: many; v_call: TRBV2; j_call: TRBJ2-3; cdr3_aa: CASSEVYAGDTQYF
clone_size: many; v_call: TRBV5-1; j_call: TRBJ1-1; cdr3_aa: CASSPEPLGSGNTEAFF
clone_size: NA; v_call: TRBV7-2; j_call: TRBJ2-7; cdr3_aa: CASSSGLPSSYEQYF
clone_size: few; v_call: TRBV7-2; j_call: TRBJ1-1; cdr3_aa: CASSLRTANTEAFF
clone_size: many; v_call: TRBV20-1; j_call: TRBJ2-3; cdr3_aa: CSARPQSLAASTDTQYF
clone_size: few; v_call: TRBV11-2; j_call: TRBJ2-2; cdr3_aa: CASSPPQRGTGELFF